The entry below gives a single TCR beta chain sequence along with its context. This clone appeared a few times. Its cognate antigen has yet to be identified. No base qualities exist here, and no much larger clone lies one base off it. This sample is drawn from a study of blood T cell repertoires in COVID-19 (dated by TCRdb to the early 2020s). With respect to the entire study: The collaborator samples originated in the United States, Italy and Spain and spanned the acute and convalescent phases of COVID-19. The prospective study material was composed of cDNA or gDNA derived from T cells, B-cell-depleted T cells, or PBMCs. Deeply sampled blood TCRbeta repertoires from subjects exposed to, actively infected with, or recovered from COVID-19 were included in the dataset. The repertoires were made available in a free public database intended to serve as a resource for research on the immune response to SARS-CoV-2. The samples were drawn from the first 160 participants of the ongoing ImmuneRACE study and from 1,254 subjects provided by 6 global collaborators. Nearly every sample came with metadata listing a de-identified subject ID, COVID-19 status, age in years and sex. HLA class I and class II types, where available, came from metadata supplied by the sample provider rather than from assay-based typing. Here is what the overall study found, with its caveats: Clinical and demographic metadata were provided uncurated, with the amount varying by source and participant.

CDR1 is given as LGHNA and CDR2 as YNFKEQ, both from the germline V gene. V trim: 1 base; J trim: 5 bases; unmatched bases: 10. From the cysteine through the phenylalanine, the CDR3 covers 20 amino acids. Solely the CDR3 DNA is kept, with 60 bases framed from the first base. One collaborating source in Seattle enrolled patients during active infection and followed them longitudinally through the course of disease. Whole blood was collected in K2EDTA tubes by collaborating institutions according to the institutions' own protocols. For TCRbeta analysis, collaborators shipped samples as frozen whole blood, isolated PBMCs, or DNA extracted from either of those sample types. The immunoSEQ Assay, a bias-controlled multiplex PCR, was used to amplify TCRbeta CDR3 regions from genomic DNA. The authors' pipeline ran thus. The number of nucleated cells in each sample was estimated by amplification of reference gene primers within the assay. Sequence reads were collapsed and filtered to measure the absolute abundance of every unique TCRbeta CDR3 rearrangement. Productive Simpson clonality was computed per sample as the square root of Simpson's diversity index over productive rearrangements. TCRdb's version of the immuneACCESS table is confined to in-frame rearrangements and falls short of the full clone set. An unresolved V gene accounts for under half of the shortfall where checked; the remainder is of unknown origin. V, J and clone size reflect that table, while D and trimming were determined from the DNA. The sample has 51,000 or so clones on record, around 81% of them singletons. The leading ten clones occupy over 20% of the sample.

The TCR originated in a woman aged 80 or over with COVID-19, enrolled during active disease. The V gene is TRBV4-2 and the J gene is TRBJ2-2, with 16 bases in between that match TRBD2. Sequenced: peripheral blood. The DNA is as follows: TGTGCCAGCAGCCAAGTTGGGACTAGCGGGAGGGCCCTCGGGACCGGGGAGCTGTTTTTT. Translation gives CASSQVGTSGRALGTGELFF.